The clone carrying this TCR beta chain appeared a single time. The sample originates from a study of T cell changes during pregnancy in multiple sclerosis. Using immunoSEQ multiplex PCR, the repertoire was profiled, and TCRdb retains in-frame clones only, with some absent. The data show 55,000 or so clones, 75% to 90% seen once. The ends lost 1 base at V and 5 bases at J; junction bases unmatched: 7. The CDR3 is 15 residues long. Germline V gives CDR1 KGHSH, CDR2 LQKENI. The rearrangement links TRBV18 to TRBJ2-5, with TRBD2 matching over 7 bases. This clonotype was obtained from a female donor with multiple sclerosis, enrolled in a pregnancy study. The sample here was CD4+ T cells from peripheral blood mononuclear cells, taken in the first trimester of pregnancy. The CDR3 DNA reads as TGTGCCAGCTCACCACTAGCGGGCTCTTCGGAGACCCAGTACTTC. This codes for CASSPLAGSSETQYF.